Each of the 15 T cell receptor beta chains below was sequenced from the same sample in a study of patients and donors after allogeneic stem cell transplantation. TCRdb fed the RT-PCR reads into MiXCR, producing one record per CDR3 protein. This sample has hundreds of thousands of distinct CDR3 sequences, with 16% found just once. The sequenced sample consisted of blood, either unsorted or a sorted T cell fraction (not recorded which). Receptor source: a human donor who was either an allogeneic HSCT recipient or a stem cell or donor lymphocyte infusion donor (not recorded which). It is not recorded whose cells these are; they may come from a transplant donor.

The CDR3 coding sequence is TGTGCCAGCAGCTTAGTGAATGGGCCCCAGCATTTT. Its protein is CASSLVNGPQHF. The J gene is TRBJ1-5, the V gene TRBV7-9; no clear D. Germline CDR1 and CDR2: SEHNR and FQNEAQ (reference sequence). The CDR3 totals 12 residues. Trimming removed 1 base from V and 9 bases from J, with 7 bases in between.

This clonotype was seen a handful of times. The V call is TRBV19, the J call TRBJ2-1; D remains ambiguous. The germline V and J ends were trimmed by 2 bases and 7 bases, with 9 bases remaining between them. CDR1 is LNHDA, CDR2 SQIVND, per germline (reference sequence). The CDR3 is 13 amino acids. The CDR3 DNA is TGTGCCAGTAGTATATGGCAGAGGAATGAGCAGTTCTTC. This codes for CASSIWQRNEQFF.

This clonotype was observed at least ten times. V is TRBV24-1 and J is TRBJ1-2; D is perhaps TRBD1 (5 bases). Trimming removed 4 bases from V and 4 bases from J, with 9 bases in between. The germline CDR1 and CDR2 sequences are KGHDR and SFDVKD. The CDR3 loop spans 13 amino acids. The CDR3 here is CATSEGTAYGYTF. The CDR3 DNA sequence: TGTGCCACCAGTGAGGGGACGGCCTATGGCTACACCTTC.

This chain links TRBV3-1 with TRBJ2-1; TRBD1 might be the D (5 bases). Germline V gene sequence: CDR1 LGHDT, CDR2 YNNKEL (reference sequence). Trimming shortened V by 0 bases and J by 6 bases, and 9 bases separated the two germline ends. The CDR3 contains 14 residues. The chain's CDR3 is CASSQDNQGNEQFF. The CDR3 region has the DNA TGTGCCAGCAGCCAAGATAATCAGGGCAATGAGCAGTTCTTC.

The chain combines TRBV3-1 with TRBJ2-3; D not certain. The germline V gene has CDR1 LGHDT and CDR2 YNNKEL (reference sequence). V lost 1 base and J 11 bases, leaving 13 bases between the germline ends. The CDR3 loop spans 13 amino acids. CDR3 in amino acids: CASSQGGTPGQYF. DNA of the CDR3: TGTGCCAGCAGCCAAGGTGGCACTCCGGGGCAGTATTTT.

This clonotype was counted a few times. This sequence joins TRBV2 and TRBJ1-2; 8 bases line up with TRBD1. Germline V gene sequence: CDR1 SNHLY, CDR2 FYNNEI. V gave up 3 bases and J gave up 7 bases; unmatched junction bases: 7. CDR3 length equals 14 residues. CDR3 sequence (DNA): TGTGCCAGCAGTGATCCCGGACAGGGCGGTGGCTACACCTTC. Amino acids: CASSDPGQGGGYTF.

The chain recombines TRBV20-1 with TRBJ2-4; D is unresolved. V was cut by 0 bases and J by 2 bases, with 11 bases left in between. The CDR3 spans 15 residues. Germline CDR1 DFQATT, CDR2 SNEGSKA (reference sequence). The CDR3 region has the DNA TGCAGTGCTAGAGATCTCTCCAAATCCAAAAACATTCAGTACTTC. Amino acids: CSARDLSKSKNIQYF.

The table lists this clonotype with a few counts. The gene calls are TRBV12-5 and TRBJ2-2; TRBD2 aligns across 11 bases. CDR3 size: 20 residues. V lost 2 bases and J lost 0; bases outside the gene matches: 11. The V gene's germline CDR1 is LGHNT and CDR2 FRNRAP. DNA of the CDR3: TGTGCTAGTGGTTTGAGTCCGCTAGCGGGGGGCCGATCGAACACCGGGGAGCTGTTTTTT. Amino acid sequence: CASGLSPLAGGRSNTGELFF.

The genes are TRBV20-1 and TRBJ1-1; D gene unclear. V lost 3 bases, J lost 1 base, and 3 bases lay in between. The CDR3 sequence is 11 residues long. Germline assignment: CDR1 DFQATT and CDR2 SNEGSKA (reference sequence). The CDR3 region is CSARWNTEAFF. The CDR3 DNA reads TGCAGTGCTAGGTGGAACACTGAAGCTTTCTTT.

A few counts support this clonotype. V gene TRBV10-3 combines with J gene TRBJ2-1; 10 nucleotides match TRBD2. The germline gives CDR1 ENHRY, CDR2 SYGVKD. V trimming: 6 bases; J trimming: 8 bases; junction bases outside the gene matches: 7. CDR3 length: 14 amino acids. The CDR3 sequence is CAIRGLAVPHEQFF. The CDR3 DNA is TGTGCCATCAGAGGACTAGCGGTCCCCCATGAGCAGTTCTTC.

In DNA form, the CDR3 reads TGCAGTGCTAGATCCTTAGCGGGAGGGCCGAATGAGCAGTTCTTC. Residues: CSARSLAGGPNEQFF. This chain uses TRBV20-1 with TRBJ2-1, with TRBD2 identical over 11 bases. Trimming at V came to 2 bases and at J to 7 bases, leaving 7 bases not matched to a gene. The CDR3 is 15 residues long. Germline lookup yields CDR1 DFQATT and CDR2 SNEGSKA (reference sequence).

In its sample, this clonotype was seen a few times. This rearrangement joins TRBV4-2 to TRBJ1-2, with D hard to call. V lost 0 bases and J 1 base, leaving 6 bases between the germline ends. Germline values: CDR1 LGHNA, CDR2 YNFKEQ. The CDR3 totals 14 residues. The CDR3, as DNA: TGTGCCAGCAGCCAAGATGAGTATAACTATGGCTACACCTTC. Protein product: CASSQDEYNYGYTF.

The chain employs TRBV29-1 and TRBJ1-5, with D maybe TRBD1 (6 bases). CDR3 length equals 13 residues. The germline V gene encodes CDR1 SQVTM and CDR2 ANQGSEA. With 4 bases removed from V and 2 bases from J, the gap between germline ends came to 9 bases. The CDR3 loop reads CSVAGVGNQPQHF. CDR3 DNA sequence: TGCAGCGTTGCAGGGGTGGGCAATCAGCCCCAGCATTTT.

The chain uses TRBV30 and TRBJ1-5; 10 bases map to TRBD1. Per germline, CDR1 GTSNPN and CDR2 SVGIG (reference sequence). This CDR3 comprises 14 residues. With 4 bases clipped from V and 4 bases from J, the junction kept 4 bases outside the gene matches. In nucleotides, the CDR3 is TGTGCCTGGACCCCGGGACAGGGGAATCAGCCCCAGCATTTT. Translating gives CAWTPGQGNQPQHF.

This rearrangement joins TRBV2 to TRBJ2-7; possibly TRBD1 for D (5 bases). Germline CDR1 and CDR2: SNHLY and FYNNEI. Trimming cost V 8 bases and J 0 bases, with 14 bases left between them. The CDR3 contains 14 residues. The CDR3 here is CASRSTVSSYEQYF. The DNA of the CDR3 is TGTGCCAGCCGATCGACAGTGAGCTCCTACGAGCAGTACTTC.